These T cell receptor beta chains were read from a single sample in a study of coeliac disease. Measured with immunoSEQ multiplex PCR; TCRdb has only the in-frame clones, and not every one. The sample holds about 4,200 clones, 68% seen once. The specimen sequenced was intraepithelial lymphocytes from the gut. The receptors derive from a woman aged 18-29 years with active celiac disease. Each CDR3 is given with its conserved first and last residue. Each record gives: J gene, V gene, D gene, clone size, CDR3 protein, CDR3 DNA. The D gene is left open where the match is weak. Rows give clone size only sometimes, using once, few, many, or a class for an expanded clone.

j_gene: TRBJ2-5
v_gene: TRBV7-8
d_gene: TRBD1
abundance: .
CDR3aa: CASSRTQGALEETQYF
CDR3nt: TGTGCCAGCAGCCGGACCCAGGGGGCTTTGGAAGAGACCCAGTACTTC

j_gene: TRBJ2-7
v_gene: TRBV28
d_gene: .
abundance: .
CDR3aa: CASGRTSDYEQYF
CDR3nt: TGTGCCAGCGGAAGGACAAGTGACTACGAGCAGTACTTC

j_gene: TRBJ2-1
v_gene: TRBV27
d_gene: TRBD2
abundance: few
CDR3aa: CATSRTLAGGPSSYNEQFF
CDR3nt: TGTGCCACCTCTAGGACACTAGCGGGGGGGCCGAGCTCCTACAATGAGCAGTTCTTC

j_gene: TRBJ1-3
v_gene: TRBV6-5
d_gene: .
abundance: .
CDR3aa: CASSLEGHVGNTIYF
CDR3nt: TGTGCCAGCAGTTTGGAGGGGCATGTTGGAAACACCATATATTTT

j_gene: TRBJ2-7
v_gene: TRBV6-1
d_gene: .
abundance: .
CDR3aa: CASVIAGTLSYEQYF
CDR3nt: TGTGCCAGCGTCATCGCAGGGACACTCTCCTACGAGCAGTACTTC

j_gene: TRBJ1-5
v_gene: TRBV19
d_gene: TRBD1
abundance: .
CDR3aa: CASTLGQYSNQPQHF
CDR3nt: TGTGCCAGTACCCTGGGACAGTATAGCAATCAGCCCCAGCATTTT

j_gene: TRBJ1-1
v_gene: TRBV10-3
d_gene: .
abundance: .
CDR3aa: CAISVFQGPGWSAFF
CDR3nt: TGTGCCATCAGTGTTTTTCAGGGCCCAGGATGGTCTGCTTTCTTT

j_gene: TRBJ1-2
v_gene: TRBV4-2
d_gene: .
abundance: .
CDR3aa: CASLGGRDYGYTF
CDR3nt: TGTGCCAGCTTAGGAGGGCGCGACTATGGCTACACCTTC

j_gene: TRBJ1-4
v_gene: TRBV7-2
d_gene: .
abundance: .
CDR3aa: CASSLSVRSEKLFF
CDR3nt: TGTGCCAGCAGCTTATCGGTCAGGTCTGAAAAACTGTTTTTT

j_gene: TRBJ2-1
v_gene: TRBV28
d_gene: .
abundance: .
CDR3aa: CASSFRYNEQFF
CDR3nt: TGTGCCAGCAGTTTCAGATACAATGAGCAGTTCTTC

j_gene: TRBJ1-1
v_gene: TRBV9
d_gene: TRBD1
abundance: .
CDR3aa: CASSASGTGDTEAFF
CDR3nt: TGTGCCAGCAGCGCCTCCGGGACAGGGGACACTGAAGCTTTCTTT

j_gene: TRBJ2-7
v_gene: TRBV19
d_gene: .
abundance: .
CDR3aa: CASSMDPGFLYEQYF
CDR3nt: TGTGCCAGTAGTATGGATCCAGGTTTCTTGTACGAGCAGTACTTC

j_gene: TRBJ1-1
v_gene: TRBV9
d_gene: .
abundance: .
CDR3aa: CASSGGVRTEAFF
CDR3nt: TGTGCCAGCAGCGGCGGGGTCAGGACTGAAGCTTTCTTT

j_gene: TRBJ1-6
v_gene: TRBV6-4
d_gene: .
abundance: .
CDR3aa: CASSAGEGSPLHF
CDR3nt: TGTGCCAGCAGTGCCGGCGAGGGTTCACCCCTCCACTTT

j_gene: TRBJ2-2
v_gene: TRBV7-6
d_gene: .
abundance: .
CDR3aa: CASSHSGTGELFF
CDR3nt: TGTGCCAGCAGCCACTCGGGTACCGGGGAGCTGTTTTTT

j_gene: TRBJ2-2
v_gene: TRBV6-5
d_gene: .
abundance: few
CDR3aa: CASSYRPVGGELFF
CDR3nt: TGTGCCAGCAGTTACCGTCCTGTCGGCGGGGAGCTGTTTTTT

j_gene: TRBJ1-1
v_gene: TRBV5-4
d_gene: .
abundance: few
CDR3aa: CASSPDRVYTEAFF
CDR3nt: TGTGCCAGCAGCCCCGACAGAGTGTACACTGAAGCTTTCTTT

j_gene: TRBJ2-3
v_gene: TRBV10-1
d_gene: .
abundance: .
CDR3aa: CACYTDTQYF
CDR3nt: TGCGCCTGTTACACAGATACGCAGTATTTT

j_gene: TRBJ1-2
v_gene: TRBV4-2
d_gene: TRBD1
abundance: few
CDR3aa: CASSQDDRGGYGYTF
CDR3nt: TGTGCCAGCAGCCAAGATGACAGGGGTGGGTATGGCTACACCTTC

j_gene: TRBJ1-3
v_gene: TRBV19
d_gene: .
abundance: .
CDR3aa: CASYALLFAGSGNTIYF
CDR3nt: TGTGCCAGTTATGCACTTCTGTTCGCAGGGTCTGGAAACACCATATATTTT

j_gene: TRBJ2-5
v_gene: TRBV30
d_gene: TRBD2
abundance: .
CDR3aa: CAYQPRGRAQETQYF
CDR3nt: TGTGCCTACCAACCCCGCGGGAGGGCCCAAGAGACCCAGTACTTC

j_gene: TRBJ2-3
v_gene: TRBV5-1
d_gene: TRBD2
abundance: .
CDR3aa: CASSLELAGVGADTQYF
CDR3nt: TGCGCCAGCAGCTTGGAACTAGCGGGAGTGGGAGCAGATACGCAGTATTTT

j_gene: TRBJ2-3
v_gene: TRBV10-1
d_gene: .
abundance: .
CDR3aa: CASSEFEGLSPDTQYF
CDR3nt: TGCGCCAGCAGTGAGTTCGAGGGATTAAGTCCAGATACGCAGTATTTT

j_gene: TRBJ2-3
v_gene: TRBV21-1
d_gene: .
abundance: .
CDR3aa: CASSTGQGDTDTQYF
CDR3nt: TGTGCCAGCAGCACAGGACAGGGGGACACAGATACGCAGTATTTT

j_gene: TRBJ2-3
v_gene: TRBV15
d_gene: .
abundance: .
CDR3aa: CATSRDYGTDTQYF
CDR3nt: TGTGCCACCAGCAGGGACTACGGCACAGATACGCAGTATTTT

j_gene: TRBJ2-7
v_gene: TRBV7-8
d_gene: .
abundance: .
CDR3aa: CASSLAGKGSYEQYF
CDR3nt: TGTGCCAGCAGCCTCGCCGGGAAGGGATCCTACGAGCAGTACTTC

j_gene: TRBJ2-3
v_gene: TRBV6-4
d_gene: TRBD1
abundance: .
CDR3aa: CASSDKGTGGADTQYF
CDR3nt: TGTGCCAGCAGTGACAAGGGGACAGGGGGCGCAGATACGCAGTATTTT

j_gene: TRBJ1-4
v_gene: TRBV7-9
d_gene: .
abundance: .
CDR3aa: CASTKGDEKLFF
CDR3nt: TGTGCCAGCACTAAGGGGGATGAAAAACTGTTTTTT

j_gene: TRBJ1-2
v_gene: TRBV14
d_gene: .
abundance: .
CDR3aa: CASSPGGEYGYTF
CDR3nt: TGTGCCAGCAGTCCGGGGGGAGAATATGGCTACACCTTC

j_gene: TRBJ2-1
v_gene: TRBV9
d_gene: .
abundance: .
CDR3aa: CASSVGGRSSYNEQFF
CDR3nt: TGTGCCAGCAGCGTGGGGGGACGGAGCTCCTACAATGAGCAGTTCTTC

j_gene: TRBJ2-3
v_gene: TRBV9
d_gene: TRBD1
abundance: .
CDR3aa: CASSVAGQALPDTQYF
CDR3nt: TGTGCCAGCAGCGTAGCGGGACAGGCTTTGCCAGATACGCAGTATTTT

j_gene: TRBJ2-5
v_gene: TRBV5-1
d_gene: TRBD2
abundance: few
CDR3aa: CASSPGTSGAETQYF
CDR3nt: TGCGCCAGCAGCCCGGGGACTAGCGGGGCCGAGACCCAGTACTTC

j_gene: TRBJ1-4
v_gene: TRBV27
d_gene: .
abundance: few
CDR3aa: CASSSQGTNEKLFF
CDR3nt: TGTGCCAGCAGTTCTCAGGGAACTAATGAAAAACTGTTTTTT

j_gene: TRBJ2-7
v_gene: TRBV7-8
d_gene: TRBD1
abundance: medium-sized
CDR3aa: CASSLIGQGGREQYF
CDR3nt: TGTGCCAGCAGCCTTATTGGACAGGGGGGGCGTGAGCAGTACTTC

j_gene: TRBJ1-5
v_gene: TRBV6-6
d_gene: TRBD1
abundance: .
CDR3aa: CASSYTQGDQPQHF
CDR3nt: TGTGCCAGCAGTTACACCCAGGGGGATCAGCCCCAGCATTTT

j_gene: TRBJ2-3
v_gene: TRBV28
d_gene: TRBD2
abundance: .
CDR3aa: CASSRASSGSHDTQYF
CDR3nt: TGTGCCAGCAGTAGGGCGAGTAGCGGGAGTCATGATACGCAGTATTTT

j_gene: TRBJ2-1
v_gene: TRBV18
d_gene: TRBD2
abundance: few
CDR3aa: CASSPGLAGYEQFF
CDR3nt: TGTGCCAGCTCACCAGGACTAGCGGGCTATGAGCAGTTCTTC

j_gene: TRBJ2-1
v_gene: TRBV4-2
d_gene: TRBD2
abundance: few
CDR3aa: CASSQERTSGYNEQFF
CDR3nt: TGTGCCAGCAGCCAAGAACGGACTAGCGGCTACAATGAGCAGTTCTTC

j_gene: TRBJ2-7
v_gene: TRBV27
d_gene: TRBD1
abundance: .
CDR3aa: CASRVGGQGAYEQYF
CDR3nt: TGTGCCAGCAGGGTGGGGGGACAGGGAGCGTACGAGCAGTACTTC

j_gene: TRBJ1-5
v_gene: TRBV6-1
d_gene: TRBD1
abundance: .
CDR3aa: CASRDRGHQPQHF
CDR3nt: TGTGCCAGCAGGGACAGGGGGCATCAGCCCCAGCATTTT

j_gene: TRBJ1-5
v_gene: TRBV19
d_gene: .
abundance: .
CDR3aa: CASNWNGGNQPQHF
CDR3nt: TGTGCCAGTAATTGGAACGGCGGGAACCAGCCCCAGCATTTT

j_gene: TRBJ1-5
v_gene: TRBV15
d_gene: .
abundance: .
CDR3aa: CATSSPWAYSNQPQHF
CDR3nt: TGTGCCACCAGCTCCCCCTGGGCCTATAGCAATCAGCCCCAGCATTTT